This TCR beta chain was recorded in a study of T cells after yellow fever vaccination. Study information: The fractions with low cell numbers were processed using SMART-Seq v4 Ultra Low Input.

Study outcomes and limitations: Re-detected after boosting: most primary clones, almost 97% of CD4 and 80% to 90% of CD8.

J gave up 3 bases and V 8 bases, and 6 bases lay outside the gene matches. The CDR3 runs to 13 residues. 5'RACE template switching added a universal primer site and UMIs to TCR cDNA. TCRdb processed the 5' RACE reads anew with MiXCR; each CDR3 protein has one entry. The sample consists of 150,000 or so distinct CDR3 sequences, more than 6.5% of them appearing once. This clonotype came up many times. Its matching antigen is unknown. This sample comprised CD4+ T cells sorted from PBMCs, obtained 10 days after the yellow fever booster vaccination. The V and J genes are TRBV12-3 or TRBV12-4 and TRBJ2-7; 8 bases are shared with TRBD1. The TCR originated in a man aged 25-45 years who received the YFV17D yellow fever vaccine. CDR3 bases: TGTGCCAGCGGACAGGGTAAGGGCTACGAGCAGTACTTC. Its protein is CASGQGKGYEQYF.